A selection of T cell receptor beta chains follows, all from one sample in a study of OX40 agonist ivuxolimab in advanced cancers. TCRdb's table, derived via immunoSEQ multiplex PCR, lists solely in-frame clones and lacks some. Altogether about 82,000 clones are present, 70% to 90% being singletons, with the ten largest covering about 0.8%. The material was CD4+ or CD8+ T cells sorted from blood, obtained in a trial of the OX40 agonist ivuxolimab. The source is an adult with an advanced solid tumor such as melanoma, head and neck, liver or kidney cancer. The CDR3 runs from the conserved cysteine through the conserved F or W. D genes are given only for firm matches. Not every row has a clone size; where given, it reads once, few, many or a size class.

D gene,V gene,clone size,J gene,CDR3 DNA,CDR3 protein
-,TRBV28,-,TRBJ1-2,TGTGCCAGCAGACCGGACAGCCGCTATGGCTACACCTTC,CASRPDSRYGYTF
TRBD2,TRBV2,-,TRBJ2-3,TGTGCCAGCAGGGGACTAGCGGGGCCCACAGATACGCAGTATTTT,CASRGLAGPTDTQYF
-,TRBV7-9,-,TRBJ2-7,TGTGCCAGCAGCTTAGTCCCCTCGGACGAGCAGTACTTC,CASSLVPSDEQYF
-,TRBV9,-,TRBJ2-1,TGTGCCAGCAGCGTAGTAGGGGGTAATAGTAATGAGCAGTTCTTC,CASSVVGGNSNEQFF
TRBD1,TRBV7-9,-,TRBJ1-1,TGTGCCAGCAGCTTAATGACAGGGGCTGAAGCTTTCTTT,CASSLMTGAEAFF
TRBD1,TRBV9,few,TRBJ1-4,TGTGCCAGCAGCGTGAGACAGGGACCCGCAACTAATGAAAAACTGTTTTTT,CASSVRQGPATNEKLFF
TRBD1,TRBV28,once,TRBJ2-7,TGTGCCAGCTTTGACAGGGACCTGGGCGAGCAGTACTTC,CASFDRDLGEQYF
TRBD2,TRBV5-1,-,TRBJ2-3,TGCGCCAGCAGCTTAGCGGGGGACCCCACAGATACGCAGTATTTT,CASSLAGDPTDTQYF
TRBD1,TRBV16,few,TRBJ2-2,TGTGCCAGCAGCCAACGGGACAGGGTAACCGGGGAGCTGTTTTTT,CASSQRDRVTGELFF
TRBD1,TRBV7-3,-,TRBJ2-2,TGTGCCAGCAGCTTACGTCAGATCGACAGGGGGCGCCCCGGGGAGCTGTTTTTT,CASSLRQIDRGRPGELFF
TRBD1,TRBV30,-,TRBJ1-1,TGTGCCTGGAGCGCTTGGACAGGGGGACTGAACACTGAAGCTTTCTTT,CAWSAWTGGLNTEAFF
-,TRBV28,once,TRBJ2-5,TGTGCCAGCAACGAACAAACCCAAGAGACCCAGTACTTC,CASNEQTQETQYF
-,TRBV11-2,-,TRBJ2-6,TGTGCCAGCAGCCTAGACATCTCTGGGGCCAACGTCCTGACTTTC,CASSLDISGANVLTF
-,TRBV28,-,TRBJ1-2,TGTGCCAGTGGGCCCCAGACTAACTATGGCTACACCTTC,CASGPQTNYGYTF
TRBD2,TRBV19,-,TRBJ2-2,TGTGCCACAAATCCCGGTAGCGGGAGGTTGGCGGTGGGGGAGCTGTTTTTT,CATNPGSGRLAVGELFF
TRBD1,TRBV29-1,-,TRBJ1-1,TGCAGCGTTTCGCTACAGGGGTCGGCTGAAGCTTTCTTT,CSVSLQGSAEAFF
-,TRBV6-4,few,TRBJ1-1,TGTGCCAGCAGAACCTACCTGATCGGCACTGAAGCTTTCTTT,CASRTYLIGTEAFF
TRBD2,TRBV7-3,-,TRBJ2-1,TGTGCCAGCACCGCACCCTCTAGCGGGAGGACCAACAGTAATGAGCAGTTCTTC,CASTAPSSGRTNSNEQFF
TRBD2,TRBV7-3,-,TRBJ2-5,TGTGCCAGCAGCTTAACAGCGGGATTTCAAGAGACCCAGTACTTC,CASSLTAGFQETQYF
-,TRBV13,-,TRBJ2-7,TGTGCCAGCAGCTCCTTTTTCAGCGGGTCTTACCTATACGAGCAGTACTTC,CASSSFFSGSYLYEQYF
TRBD2,TRBV19,once,TRBJ2-3,TGTGCCAGTAGCTACCGACTAGCGGATAGCACAGATACGCAGTATTTT,CASSYRLADSTDTQYF
-,TRBV25-1,-,TRBJ2-1,TGTGCCAGCACCGCTAGCTGGGGCAATGAGCAGTTCTTC,CASTASWGNEQFF